This T cell receptor beta chain was captured by sequencing in a study of cytomegalovirus exposure and HLA in healthy donors. Study-wide findings and caveats: The sole available immune exposure information was CMV serostatus. In the analysis, some V segments, TRBV6-2 and TRBV6-3 included, were excluded as indistinguishable. In a later analysis, approximately 15,000 TCR beta sequences were associated with HLA alleles at 0.05 false discovery rate. A later analysis reportedly found that, within productive TCRs, an Asian-associated ancestry cluster had fewer N-insertions than the mean observed across the approximately 700 donors.

Of note for this clone: As yet, its antigen is unknown.

Use of 60 Vbeta and 13 Jbeta primers characterized the PCR. Some clones are missing from TCRdb's copy, which holds only in-frame ones; the method was immunoSEQ multiplex PCR. The sample has about 190,000 clones; around 87% are singletons. This CDR3 has 14 amino acids. The V end lost 2 bases, the J end lost 5 bases, and 12 bases lay between the germline ends. Germline V lookup: CDR1 MNHEY, CDR2 SVGAGI. The material sequenced was PBMCs. V usage is TRBV6-5 and J usage is TRBJ1-2; no clear D gene. The clonotype was recovered from a man aged 25-45 years in good health and CMV-seronegative. CDR3: CASSYRERGYGYTF. The CDR3 nucleotides read TGTGCCAGCAGTTACAGGGAGAGAGGGTATGGCTACACCTTC.